One and the same sample provided the 26 T cell receptor beta chains below, sequenced in a study of blood T cell repertoires in COVID-19. The assay was immunoSEQ multiplex PCR, and TCRdb's table has in-frame clones only and misses some. This sample carries about 92,000 clones, 75% to 90% of them seen once, and the ten largest clones take over 35%. What was sequenced was peripheral blood. The receptors stem from an elderly man with acute or convalescent COVID-19.

J is TRBJ2-7 and V is TRBV7-6; 9 bases map to TRBD2. J lost 4 bases, V lost 5 bases, and 6 bases had no gene match. Germline CDR1 reads SGHVS; CDR2 reads FNYEAQ. The CDR3 covers 14 residues. The CDR3 nucleotides read TGTGCCAGCAGCCGTAGCGGGAGTTTATACGAGCAGTACTTC. As protein: CASSRSGSLYEQYF.

The genes are TRBV28 and TRBJ1-5; D remains ambiguous. The germline V gene encodes CDR1 MDHEN and CDR2 SYDVKM. CDR3 length: 16 residues. V lost 3 bases, J lost 5 bases, and 17 bases lay in between. In DNA, the CDR3 is TGTGCCAGCAGTTTTCCTCCGGGTCTAGAGGATCAGCCCCAGCATTTT. Translating it yields CASSFPPGLEDQPQHF.

CDR3 in amino acids: CASEGATQAKNIQYF. DNA for the CDR3: TGTGCCAGCGAGGGGGCCACTCAAGCCAAAAACATTCAGTACTTC. The V gene is TRBV2, the J gene TRBJ2-4, with TRBD1 matching over 7 bases. Germline V CDR1 and CDR2: SNHLY, FYNNEI. This CDR3 comprises 15 residues. V dropped 8 bases and J dropped 0; count of bases not matched to a gene: 7.

V is TRBV2 and J is TRBJ1-1; D perhaps matches TRBD1 (5 bases). The CDR3 is 13 residues long. Germline V gene lookup returns CDR1 SNHLY and CDR2 FYNNEI. V was shortened by 4 bases and J by 5 bases, with 11 bases between the two germline ends. The CDR3 sequence is CASSVGRETEAFF. CDR3 nucleotide sequence: TGTGCCAGCAGTGTAGGCAGGGAAACTGAAGCTTTCTTT.

CDR3 region: CASRGSRNNYGYTF. Written as DNA, the CDR3 is TGTGCCAGCAGGGGCAGCAGGAATAACTATGGCTACACCTTC. The rearrangement uses TRBV28 and TRBJ1-2; D remains unclear. The CDR3 spans 14 residues. Deletions cut 6 bases from V and 1 base from J, with 12 bases between. The germline V gene has CDR1 MDHEN and CDR2 SYDVKM.

The rearrangement joins TRBV5-1 to TRBJ2-1, with TRBD1 matching over 9 bases. The V gene end was trimmed by 2 bases and the J gene end by 1 base; junction bases not matched to a gene: 1. This CDR3 is built from 15 residues. CDR1 SGHRS and CDR2 YFSETQ come from the germline V gene. The CDR3 is CASSFGQGSYNEQFF. The DNA of the CDR3 is TGCGCCAGCAGCTTTGGACAGGGGTCCTACAATGAGCAGTTCTTC.

V and J are TRBV2 and TRBJ2-2, with D perhaps matching TRBD2 (5 bases). The CDR3 length is 13 residues. CDR1 and CDR2 from the germline V gene are SNHLY and FYNNEI. Trimming removed 5 bases at V and 5 bases at J, with 9 bases between. CDR3 nucleotide sequence: TGTGCCAGCAGTCCGGAGGCGACCGGGGAGCTGTTTTTT. Residues: CASSPEATGELFF.

The genes are TRBV4-2 and TRBJ1-2, with D tentatively TRBD1 (6 bases). Germline values: CDR1 LGHNA, CDR2 YNFKEQ. V was cut by 4 bases and J by 0 bases, with 12 bases left in between. The CDR3 sequence is 15 residues long. CDR3 protein: CASSRGQKTNYGYTF. CDR3 coding DNA: TGTGCCAGCAGCCGAGGACAGAAGACTAACTATGGCTACACCTTC.

The J gene is TRBJ2-3, the V gene TRBV18; the D gene is possibly TRBD1 (6 bases). The germline CDR1 and CDR2 sequences are KGHSH and LQKENI. The CDR3 is 15 amino acids. The V end lost 2 bases, the J end lost 1 base, and 10 bases lay between the germline ends. The chain's CDR3 is CASSPEDSGTDTQYF. CDR3 nucleotide sequence: TGTGCCAGCTCACCAGAGGACAGCGGCACAGATACGCAGTATTTT.

Turning to this clone: One end of the junction is discordant with germline, which a read error may explain. The chain carries TRBV5-5 and TRBJ1-2; 7 bases agree with TRBD1. This CDR3 is built from 14 residues. In germline, CDR1 is SGHKS, CDR2 YYEKEE (reference sequence). CDR3 coding DNA: TGTGCCAGCAGCTTGAAGACAGGGAACTTTGGCTACACCTTC. Amino acids: CASSLKTGNFGYTF.

The V and J genes are TRBV19 and TRBJ1-5; no firm D call. The germline V gene encodes CDR1 LNHDA and CDR2 SQIVND (reference sequence). The CDR3 has 13 amino acids. Trimming left V 10 bases short and J 5 bases short, with 15 bases between. The CDR3 loop reads CATTLEKDQPQHF. The CDR3 DNA reads TGTGCCACTACCTTGGAGAAGGATCAGCCCCAGCATTTT.

The V call is TRBV30, the J call TRBJ2-3, with TRBD2 as a possible D gene (5 bases). The germline V gene has CDR1 GTSNPN and CDR2 SVGIG (reference sequence). This CDR3 has 16 amino acids. Deletions cut 3 bases from V and 0 bases from J, with 16 bases between. The CDR3 region is CAWRALLVGSTDTQYF. The CDR3 DNA follows: TGTGCCTGGAGGGCGTTACTAGTCGGGAGCACAGATACGCAGTATTTT.

The chain links TRBV4-2 to TRBJ2-3, with 13 bases lining up with TRBD2. Germline values: CDR1 LGHNA, CDR2 YNFKEQ. V lost 3 bases to trimming and J lost 6 bases; unmatched junction nucleotides: 6. This CDR3 comprises 16 residues. CDR3 loop: CASSHPGLAGADTQYF. The CDR3 DNA reads TGTGCCAGCAGCCATCCCGGACTAGCGGGAGCGGATACGCAGTATTTT.

J is TRBJ2-7 and V is TRBV27; a weak D match, TRBD2 (6 bases). The V and J ends lost 6 bases and 6 bases respectively, with 15 bases between them. Germline V gene lookup returns CDR1 MNHEY and CDR2 SMNVEV (reference sequence). This CDR3 contains 13 residues. Here the CDR3 reads CASSPGLRREQYF. Here the CDR3 DNA reads TGTGCCAGCAGCCCGGGACTTCGCCGCGAGCAGTACTTC.

The chain combines TRBV5-6 with TRBJ1-5, with D possibly matching TRBD1 (5 bases). The germline CDR1 and CDR2 sequences are SGHDT and YYEEEE. V was pared by 1 base and J by 0 bases, with 11 bases between. CDR3 length: 16 residues. The CDR3 region is CASSLKGIYSNQPQHF. DNA for the CDR3: TGTGCCAGCAGCTTGAAGGGGATATATAGCAATCAGCCCCAGCATTTT.

This clone was seen a single time. The chain couples TRBV6-5 to TRBJ1-2; D call uncertain. Trimming stripped 4 bases from V and 7 bases from J, with 7 bases between. Germline V gene data show CDR1 as MNHEY and CDR2 as SVGAGI. The CDR3 totals 11 residues. The CDR3 DNA is TGTGCCAGCAGTTCCCCGGGTGGCTACACCTTC. Residues: CASSSPGGYTF.

In the case of this clone: A junction boundary mismatches the germline segment, possibly from a read error. The chain uses TRBV6-5 and TRBJ2-5; TRBD1 aligns across 8 bases. The CDR3 is 14 amino acids. Germline V CDR1 and CDR2: MNHEY, SVGAGI. In nucleotides, the CDR3 is TGTGCCAGCAGATACTCAGGGGGCAGGGAGACCCAGTACTTC. As protein: CASRYSGGRETQYF.

The chain combines TRBV10-1 with TRBJ1-1; D may be TRBD1 (5 bases). V lost 6 bases, J lost 7 bases, and 18 bases lay in between. The length of the CDR3 is 14 residues. Germline V gene data show CDR1 as WNHNN and CDR2 as SYGVQD (reference sequence). CDR3: CASSLSGGADEAFF. As DNA, the CDR3 is TGCGCCAGCAGCCTCTCGGGAGGGGCCGATGAAGCTTTCTTT.

The V gene is TRBV6-2 or TRBV6-3, the J gene TRBJ1-4; 9 bases are a match to TRBD1. The germline V gene has CDR1 MNHEY and CDR2 SVGEGT. The trim removed 2 bases at V and 4 bases at J, leaving 11 bases unmatched. CDR3 length: 18 residues. Here the CDR3 reads CASSYNAGTGKVNEKLFF. Written as DNA, the CDR3 is TGTGCCAGCAGTTACAACGCCGGGACAGGGAAGGTTAATGAAAAACTGTTTTTT.

The J gene is TRBJ1-6, the V gene TRBV19, with TRBD1 matching over 8 bases. The germline CDR1 and CDR2 sequences are LNHDA and SQIVND (reference sequence). There are 14 residues in the CDR3. V lost 7 bases to trimming and J lost 9 bases; unmatched junction nucleotides: 8. CDR3 loop: CASTRTGIGSPLHF. The DNA of the CDR3 is TGTGCCAGTACCCGGACAGGGATAGGTTCACCCCTCCACTTT.

The V gene is TRBV4-1, the J gene TRBJ2-1; perhaps TRBD2 as D (5 bases). With 5 bases removed from V and 8 bases from J, the gap between germline ends came to 19 bases. Looked up from germline, CDR1 is MGHRA and CDR2 is YSYEKL. CDR3 length: 15 residues. CDR3 nucleotides: TGCGCCAGCAGCGGGGAGTCTTTCAGATCCGATGAGCAGTTCTTC. Translating it yields CASSGESFRSDEQFF.

This clone was seen only once. CDR3 region: CSASPGGASNQPQHF. The CDR3 bases are TGCAGTGCTAGTCCAGGGGGCGCGAGCAATCAGCCCCAGCATTTT. The chain combines TRBV20-1 with TRBJ1-5; TRBD1 aligns across 8 bases. V gave up 3 bases and J gave up 1 base; unmatched junction bases: 5. This CDR3 is built from 15 residues. Germline V CDR1 and CDR2: DFQATT, SNEGSKA (reference sequence).

J is TRBJ2-5 and V is TRBV7-2, with 7 bases lining up with TRBD1. The CDR3 covers 12 residues. After removal of 8 bases from V and 4 bases from J, the junction contained 4 bases not matched to a gene. Germline CDR1 is SGHTA and CDR2 is FQGNSA. CDR3 protein: CASGPGGETQYF. The CDR3 nucleotides read TGTGCCAGCGGACCAGGGGGAGAGACCCAGTACTTC.

CDR3 residues: CASSMDRASGNEQFF. The CDR3 nucleotides are TGTGCCAGTAGTATGGACAGAGCAAGCGGCAATGAGCAGTTCTTC. The rearrangement links TRBV19 to TRBJ2-1; possibly TRBD1 for D (6 bases). Germline V gene data show CDR1 as LNHDA and CDR2 as SQIVND (reference sequence). The CDR3 extends over 15 amino acids. V was clipped by 3 bases and J by 6 bases, with 15 bases between them.

V usage is TRBV24-1 and J usage is TRBJ2-2; 8 nucleotides agree with TRBD1. J was trimmed by 4 bases and V by 3 bases; bases with no gene match: 9. Germline V gene lookup returns CDR1 KGHDR and CDR2 SFDVKD. This CDR3 region has 17 residues. CDR3 nucleotides: TGTGCCACCAGTGATCCGCTGGGACAGGCGACCACCGGGGAGCTGTTTTTT. Its translation: CATSDPLGQATTGELFF.

In this sample, this clone turned up once. This sequence joins TRBV14 and TRBJ2-1; 8 bases agree with TRBD2. CDR3 size: 14 residues. The trim removed 4 bases at V and 5 bases at J, leaving 4 bases unmatched. Per the germline V gene, CDR1 is SGHDN and CDR2 is FVKESK. Here the CDR3 reads CASSRLALNNEQFF. CDR3 sequence (DNA): TGTGCCAGCAGCCGACTAGCGCTAAACAATGAGCAGTTCTTC.